These 6 T cell receptor beta chains share one sample of origin, sequenced in a study of cytomegalovirus exposure and HLA in healthy donors (dated by TCRdb to the late 2010s). Libraries were constructed by the immunoSEQ multiplex PCR assay. The multiplex PCR relied on a mix of 60 forward primers for TCR Vbeta segments and 13 reverse primers for TCR Jbeta segments. TCRdb stores this immuneACCESS table with in-frame sequences only. Part of the clones is absent; in the studies checked, under half of the shortfall reflects unresolved V genes, and no reason is known for the rest. The sample table holds some 130,000 clones, of which approximately 77% were seen once. Approximately 0.9% of the sample is in the top ten clones. The sequenced sample was PBMCs. The receptor set was obtained from a woman aged 55-69 years in good health and CMV-seronegative.

In the case of this clone: One end of the junction fails to match germline, which may point to a read error. The V call is TRBV11-2, the J call TRBJ2-1; 9 positions agree with TRBD1. Germline V gene sequence: CDR1 SGHAT, CDR2 FQNNGV. The length of the CDR3 is 15 residues. CDR3 sequence reads: CASSLGDRDRNERFF. CDR3 nucleotides: TGTGCCAGCAGCCTAGGGGACAGGGATCGCAATGAGCGGTTCTTC.

The chain combines TRBV7-8 with TRBJ2-2, with 9 bases aligning to TRBD1. This CDR3 contains 15 residues. J lost 6 bases, V lost 5 bases, and 7 bases had no gene match. Germline V gene data show CDR1 as SGHVS and CDR2 as FQNEAQ. CDR3 residues: CASSRGQGWAGELFF. The CDR3 DNA sequence: TGTGCCAGCAGCCGGGGACAGGGATGGGCCGGGGAGCTGTTTTTT.

This rearrangement joins TRBV15 to TRBJ2-7; weak D call: TRBD1 (5 bases). The germline V gene encodes CDR1 LNHNV and CDR2 YYDKDF (reference sequence). The CDR3 consists of 14 residues. The V and J ends lost 1 base and 5 bases respectively, with 12 bases between them. The DNA of the CDR3 is TGTGCCACCAGCAGAGCCTCCCTAGGGGACGAGCAGTACTTC. Translation gives CATSRASLGDEQYF.

The J gene is TRBJ2-3, the V gene TRBV5-4, with 11 bases matching TRBD2. V shed 0 bases, J shed 3 bases, and the junction held 3 bases outside the gene matches. There are 16 residues in the CDR3. The V gene's germline CDR1 is SGHNT and CDR2 YYREEE (reference sequence). The CDR3 loop reads CASSLVPSGRTDTQYF. In DNA, the CDR3 is TGTGCCAGCAGCTTGGTGCCTAGCGGGAGGACAGATACGCAGTATTTT.

This chain links TRBV5-1 with TRBJ1-2; the D gene is possibly TRBD1 (5 bases). The CDR3 sequence is 13 residues long. With 4 bases removed from V and 3 bases from J, the gap between germline ends came to 10 bases. Per the germline V gene, CDR1 is SGHRS and CDR2 is YFSETQ. The DNA for the CDR3 is TGCGCCAGCAGCACACAGGTTTACTATGGCTACACCTTC. Translated, it gives CASSTQVYYGYTF. Looking up the rest from reference TRBV5-1 and TRBJ1-2 gives the full variable domain: KAGVTQTPRYLIKTRGQQVTLSCSPISGHRSVSWYQQTPGQGLQFLFEYFSETQRNKGNFPGRFSGRQFSNSRSEMNVSTLELGDSALYLCASSTQVYYGYTFGSGTRLTVV.

The chain couples TRBV11-1 to TRBJ2-2; TRBD1 aligns across 7 bases. This CDR3 comprises 16 residues. Germline loops: CDR1 SGHAT, CDR2 FQDESV (reference sequence). The J segment lost 0 bases and the V segment lost 5 bases, leaving 6 bases of the junction unmatched. CDR3 sequence reads: CASSKGQLSNTGELFF. CDR3 DNA: TGTGCCAGCAGCAAGGGACAGCTTTCGAACACCGGGGAGCTGTTTTTT.